The 3 T cell receptor beta chains listed next were all sequenced from one sample in a study of cytomegalovirus exposure and HLA in healthy donors. 13 Jbeta primers and 60 Vbeta primers were used for the PCR. Libraries were prepared by immunoSEQ multiplex PCR; TCRdb keeps only in-frame clonotypes and omits some of them. Among under 200,000 clones listed, over 70% were seen once. The source material was PBMCs. Every receptor here comes from a man aged 45-60 years in good health and CMV-seropositive.

The sample holds one count of this clone. The chain combines TRBV12-2 with TRBJ1-5; the table's D call of TRBD1 was not tested on the DNA. TRBV12-2 is noted as a pseudogene. CDR3 length: 17 residues. The CDR3 DNA reads as TGTGCAAGTCGCTTCCGTGGGACAGGGTATAGCAATCAGCCCCAGCATTTT. It encodes CASRFRGTGYSNQPQHF.

V usage is TRBV19 and J usage is TRBJ1-5; a weak D match, TRBD1 (5 bases). The V and J ends lost 7 bases and 1 base respectively, with 17 bases between them. This CDR3 contains 16 residues. Looked up from germline, CDR1 is LNHDA and CDR2 is SQIVND (reference sequence). CDR3 nucleotides: TGTGCCAGTACCAAAGTGGGGGGTTCGAGCAATCAGCCCCAGCATTTT. Its protein is CASTKVGGSSNQPQHF.

The chain is built from TRBV18 and TRBJ1-1; unclear D gene. The germline V gene has CDR1 KGHSH and CDR2 LQKENI. The CDR3 runs to 15 residues. V was shortened by 1 base and J by 0 bases, with 9 bases between the two germline ends. The CDR3: CASSPQFDLNTEAFF. The CDR3 nucleotides are TGTGCCAGCTCACCACAATTTGACTTGAACACTGAAGCTTTCTTT.